The entry that follows covers one TCR beta chain sequence. This specimen includes other DNA sequences encoding the same CDR3. Self-reported history from a screening survey and questionnaire set each donor's cohort. Resolution of symptoms, clearance, or two negative PCRs was present in recovered Cohort 3 donors. Trimming left V 3 bases short and J 2 bases short, with 7 bases between. There are 13 residues in the CDR3. The germline V gene has CDR1 MNHEY and CDR2 SMNVEV (reference sequence). The data stem from a study of blood T cell repertoires in COVID-19. The wider study: From the United States, Italy and Spain came samples of acute and convalescent COVID-19.

TCRdb keeps only in-frame clones here, not all; method: immunoSEQ multiplex PCR. The sample lists 300,000 to 450,000 clones, approximately 89% occurring once. V gene TRBV27 combines with J gene TRBJ1-2; D ambiguous. Sequenced material: PBMCs or T cells enriched from blood (not recorded which). This sequence was found in a man aged 25-45 years who had recovered from COVID-19. This CDR3 is CASSFGGNYGYTF. The CDR3 DNA is TGTGCCAGCAGTTTTGGAGGGAACTATGGCTACACCTTC.